Here is one TCR beta chain with its context. These data originate in a study of blood T cell repertoires in COVID-19. About the research overall: The samples span acute and convalescent COVID-19 from the United States, Italy and Spain.

V shed 5 bases, J shed 3 bases, and the junction held 10 bases outside the gene matches. Looked up from germline, CDR1 is SGHNT and CDR2 is YYREEE (reference sequence). CDR3 length: 15 residues. In the study's own analysis: By means of reference gene primer amplification, nucleated cell counts were estimated. The assay was immunoSEQ multiplex PCR, and TCRdb's table has in-frame clones only and misses some. V and J calls and clone size follow that table, whereas D and trimming were derived from the DNA. The repertoire has more than 140,000 clones, almost 90% of them found once; the top ten carry approximately 1.5%.

This clonotype was sampled from a woman aged 55 to 70 with acute or convalescent COVID-19. This chain uses TRBV5-4 with TRBJ1-1; 7 positions match TRBD1. The sample taken for sequencing was peripheral blood. This CDR3 reads CASSDDRDLHTEAFF. In DNA form, the CDR3 reads TGTGCCAGCAGTGATGACAGGGACCTACACACTGAAGCTTTCTTT. The full variable domain, with the rest looked up from reference TRBV5-4 and TRBJ1-1, is ETGVTQSPTHLIKTRGQQVTLRCSSQSGHNTVSWYQQALGQGPQFIFQYYREEENGRGNFPPRFSGLQFPNYSSELNVNALELDDSALYLCASSDDRDLHTEAFFGQGTRLTVV.